The 20 T cell receptor beta chains listed next were all sequenced from one sample in a study of cytomegalovirus exposure and HLA in healthy donors. The PCR ran on 60 Vbeta and 13 Jbeta primers. Profiling relied on immunoSEQ multiplex PCR, and the TCRdb table lists in-frame clones only, not all of them. The sample shows about 210,000 clones, 82% of them seen only once. The sample comprised PBMCs. These receptors were obtained from a man aged 40-55 years in good health and CMV-seropositive.

The rearrangement uses TRBV7-9 and TRBJ2-1, with D perhaps TRBD2 (6 bases). Germline CDR1 and CDR2: SEHNR and FQNEAQ (reference sequence). V was shortened by 8 bases and J by 4 bases, with 12 bases between the two germline ends. CDR3 length equals 13 residues. The CDR3: CASSGSGYNEQFF. CDR3 DNA: TGTGCCAGCTCCGGTAGCGGTTACAATGAGCAGTTCTTC.

This clone turned up a few times. V is TRBV5-6 and J is TRBJ2-7; TRBD1 matches 11 bases. This CDR3 region has 14 residues. V lost 4 bases, J lost 4 bases, and 4 bases stayed unmatched. Germline V gene lookup returns CDR1 SGHDT and CDR2 YYEEEE. CDR3 sequence reads: CASSRTGGAYEQYV. The CDR3 nucleotides are TGTGCCAGCAGCAGGACAGGGGGCGCGTACGAGCAGTACGTC.

V and J are TRBV27 and TRBJ2-1, with TRBD2 identical over 10 bases. The length of the CDR3 is 17 residues. CDR1 is MNHEY and CDR2 is SMNVEV in the germline V gene (reference sequence). Trimming removed 4 bases from V and 7 bases from J; junction bases left unmatched: 13. The CDR3 region is CASSSPYLAGVTNEQFF. The DNA for the CDR3 is TGTGCCAGCAGTTCTCCCTATCTAGCGGGAGTTACAAATGAGCAGTTCTTC.

This clone occurred a few times. The chain couples TRBV5-4 to TRBJ2-3; TRBD2 matches at 14 bases. Unmatched junction bases numbered 4, after V lost 4 bases and J lost 6 bases. The CDR3 covers 15 residues. Germline V lookup: CDR1 SGHNT, CDR2 YYREEE (reference sequence). This CDR3 reads CASSLWTSGRDTQYF. CDR3 bases: TGTGCCAGCAGCCTGTGGACTAGCGGGAGGGATACGCAGTATTTT.

The rearrangement links TRBV5-1 to TRBJ2-4, with 14 bases identical to TRBD2. The length of the CDR3 is 19 residues. V shed 4 bases, J shed 0 bases, and the junction held 9 bases outside the gene matches. Per the germline V gene, CDR1 is SGHRS and CDR2 is YFSETQ. The CDR3 sequence: CASSPGLAGGPLAKNIQYF. The CDR3 DNA is TGCGCCAGCAGCCCCGGACTAGCGGGAGGACCTCTAGCCAAAAACATTCAGTACTTC.

The chain is built from TRBV19 and TRBJ1-3; D call uncertain. Germline V lookup: CDR1 LNHDA, CDR2 SQIVND (reference sequence). The CDR3 sequence is 17 residues long. Trimming left V 3 bases short and J 2 bases short, with 17 bases between. Here the CDR3 DNA reads TGTGCCAGTAGTATTGGTTTTGCAGTCTTTACTGGAAACACCATATATTTT. The encoded protein is CASSIGFAVFTGNTIYF.

The rearrangement joins TRBV5-8 to TRBJ1-2; no definite D call. V lost 1 base, J lost 1 base, and 5 bases lay in between. The CDR3 extends over 13 amino acids. CDR1 and CDR2 from the germline V gene are SGHTS and YDEGEE. CDR3 region: CASSLFNNYGYTF. DNA of the CDR3: TGTGCCAGCAGCTTGTTTAATAACTATGGCTACACCTTC.

The V and J genes are TRBV27 and TRBJ1-5; D not resolved. CDR3 length: 16 residues. V was trimmed by 5 bases and J by 1 base, leaving 15 bases between them. CDR1 and CDR2 from the germline V gene are MNHEY and SMNVEV (reference sequence). The CDR3 sequence: CASSLSSGLSNQPQHF. CDR3 DNA: TGTGCCAGCAGTCTCTCCAGCGGGTTGAGCAATCAGCCCCAGCATTTT.

V gene TRBV5-1 combines with J gene TRBJ2-3; 9 positions agree with TRBD1. From germline, CDR1 is SGHRS and CDR2 YFSETQ. The CDR3 is 17 amino acids. V lost 0 bases, J lost 2 bases, and 7 bases stayed unmatched. The DNA for the CDR3 is TGCGCCAGCAGCTTGGGGCACCGGGACAGGGTCACAGATACGCAGTATTTT. Protein sequence: CASSLGHRDRVTDTQYF.

V usage is TRBV11-1 and J usage is TRBJ1-2; 7 bases fit TRBD1. The CDR3 is made up of 15 amino acids. V trimming: 5 bases; J trimming: 1 base; junction bases outside the gene matches: 7. Germline CDR1 SGHAT, CDR2 FQDESV (reference sequence). CDR3 sequence: CASSPRDSYNYGYTF. The CDR3 bases are TGTGCCAGCAGCCCGAGGGACAGCTATAACTATGGCTACACCTTC.

This chain joins TRBV19 and TRBJ1-1; no clear D gene. The ends were cut back, 5 bases at V and 4 bases at J, with 8 bases in the middle. The CDR3 sequence is 12 residues long. Germline CDR1 reads LNHDA; CDR2 reads SQIVND (reference sequence). The CDR3 DNA follows: TGTGCCAGTAGTCATCATTCCACTGAAGCTTTCTTT. It specifies CASSHHSTEAFF.

This clone was detected only a few times. The V gene is TRBV6-5, the J gene TRBJ2-3; D might be TRBD2 (5 bases). The CDR3 consists of 13 residues. CDR1 MNHEY and CDR2 SVGAGI come from the germline V gene. V shed 0 bases and J shed 5 bases, with 6 bases lying between them. The DNA of the CDR3 is TGTGCCAGCAGTTACTCAGAGGGAGATACGCAGTATTTT. This sequence encodes CASSYSEGDTQYF.

The chain recombines TRBV19 with TRBJ2-7; 8 bases agree with TRBD1. Losses at the gene ends were 4 bases for V and 0 bases for J; bases not matched to a gene: 2. The CDR3 contains 14 residues. Germline CDR1 and CDR2: LNHDA and SQIVND (reference sequence). The CDR3 sequence: CASSTGGPSYEQYF. DNA for the CDR3: TGTGCCAGTAGTACAGGGGGCCCCTCCTACGAGCAGTACTTC.

This chain links TRBV4-1 with TRBJ1-2; 7 positions agree with TRBD1. CDR1 is MGHRA and CDR2 is YSYEKL in the germline V gene. Unmatched junction bases numbered 3, after V lost 2 bases and J lost 3 bases. The length of the CDR3 is 14 residues. CDR3 in DNA: TGCGCCAGCAGCCAACTGGACAGGCACTATGGCTACACCTTC. The encoded protein is CASSQLDRHYGYTF.

The chain recombines TRBV6-1 with TRBJ2-1, with a tentative D call TRBD2 (6 bases). Germline values: CDR1 MNHNS, CDR2 SASEGT. CDR3 length: 15 amino acids. V was trimmed by 7 bases and J by 8 bases, leaving 21 bases between them. Written as DNA, the CDR3 is TGTGCCAGCACCCGCAGGGCGGGACCCTCCTATGAGCAGTTCTTC. Amino acid sequence: CASTRRAGPSYEQFF.

The chain's CDR3 is CASSLEALAADTQYF. CDR3 in DNA: TGCGCCAGCAGCTTGGAAGCTCTAGCTGCGGATACGCAGTATTTT. V usage is TRBV5-1 and J usage is TRBJ2-3; tentatively, D is TRBD2 (5 bases). The CDR3 runs to 15 residues. V lost 0 bases and J 6 bases, leaving 14 bases between the germline ends. The germline V gene encodes CDR1 SGHRS and CDR2 YFSETQ.

This chain joins TRBV7-9 and TRBJ2-2; tentatively, D is TRBD2 (6 bases). The CDR3 runs to 18 residues. Deletions cut 4 bases from V and 7 bases from J, with 25 bases between. Germline-derived CDR1 and CDR2 are SEHNR and FQNEAQ (reference sequence). As DNA, the CDR3 is TGTGCCAGCAGCTACATCTGGGAGCGGGCTCAGTCGGGCGGGGAGCTGTTTTTT. Protein: CASSYIWERAQSGGELFF.

The chain carries TRBV5-6 and TRBJ2-7; TRBD1 agrees at 8 bases. J lost 2 bases, V lost 3 bases, and 10 bases had no gene match. CDR1 and CDR2 (germline): SGHDT, YYEEEE. The CDR3 length is 16 residues. In DNA form, the CDR3 reads TGTGCCAGCAGCTGGTCGATGGACAGGGCTCCCTACGAGCAGTACTTC. Translated, it gives CASSWSMDRAPYEQYF.

The V gene is TRBV18, the J gene TRBJ2-1; 11 bases line up with TRBD2. CDR1 is KGHSH and CDR2 is LQKENI in the germline V gene. This CDR3 has 17 amino acids. The V and J ends lost 2 bases and 4 bases, in that order; junction bases with no gene match: 7. CDR3 DNA sequence: TGTGCCAGCTCACCATTCTCCGGGACTAGCGGATACAATGAGCAGTTCTTC. It encodes CASSPFSGTSGYNEQFF.

This clone showed up just a few times. The chain is built from TRBV6-1 and TRBJ2-7; 12 nucleotides agree with TRBD2. With 4 bases clipped from V and 4 bases from J, the junction kept 5 bases outside the gene matches. CDR1 MNHNS and CDR2 SASEGT come from the germline V gene. This CDR3 has 15 residues. CDR3: CASSAGLAGIYEQYF. CDR3 coding DNA: TGTGCCAGCAGTGCCGGACTAGCGGGAATTTACGAGCAGTACTTC.